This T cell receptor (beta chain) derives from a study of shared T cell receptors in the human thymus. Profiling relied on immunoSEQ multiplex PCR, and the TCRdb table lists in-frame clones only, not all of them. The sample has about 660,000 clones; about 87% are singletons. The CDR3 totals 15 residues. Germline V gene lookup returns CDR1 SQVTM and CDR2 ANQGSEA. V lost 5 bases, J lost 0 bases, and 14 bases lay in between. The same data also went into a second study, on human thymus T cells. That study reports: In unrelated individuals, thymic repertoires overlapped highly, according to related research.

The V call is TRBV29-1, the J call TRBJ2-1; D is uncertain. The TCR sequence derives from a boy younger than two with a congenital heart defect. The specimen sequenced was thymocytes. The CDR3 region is CSVLPNPGSYNEQFF. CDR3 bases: TGCAGCGTTCTTCCTAACCCGGGCTCCTACAATGAGCAGTTCTTC.